Reported below is one T cell receptor beta chain. This clonotype was recorded at least ten times. The antigen it binds to is not known. It has no much larger one-base neighbor in the sample; base qualities were not kept. The source of the sample is a study of blood T cells in healthy people across ages (dated by TCRdb to 2015 to 2017). About the study as a whole: In model experiments, roughly one uniquely barcoded TCR beta cDNA molecule per two T cells was captured by template switching. Using the same blood draw, the study looked at two additional independent replicas of 1 million unique cDNA reads for two donors, one aged 18 to 30 and the other aged 80 or older. The donors were divided into four age groups: young (average about 16 years), middle-aged (almost 40), aged (approximately 62) and long-lived (82). To avoid experimental bias, donors of different ages were distributed randomly across sequencing lanes. Using deep sequencing normalized with unique cDNA molecular identifiers, the study measured how TCR beta repertoire diversity changes with age. On the study overall, not on this receptor specifically: There was a strong correlation between observed TCR beta diversity and the percentage of naive T cells measured by flow cytometry. Since profiling was done on bulk unsorted PBMCs, naive and antigen-experienced compartments could not be conclusively compared. Total diversity estimates from one million sequenced T cells were considered lower bounds and underestimates. Because donor CMV infection status was unknown, age-related changes in expanded clonotypes were potentially confounded. Compared with the aged group, more naive CD4+ T cells, fewer expanded clones and increased TCR diversity were shown by the long-lived group, suggesting age selection. Observed TCR beta diversity per million T cells fell roughly linearly with age, and a significant reduction was already apparent by age roughly 40.

Library preparation was by 5' RACE. For sequencing, an Illumina HiSeq 2500 was employed. A second PCR of about 6 to 12 cycles was run with a J-beta primer mix and a sample-barcoded 5' primer. A template-switch 5' adaptor carrying 12 random nucleotides introduced a unique molecular identifier onto each TCR beta cDNA molecule. Each sample yielded at least 2.5 million CDR3-containing paired-end reads. First-strand cDNA synthesis was performed from all RNA using the Mint cDNA synthesis kit, with priming by a TRBC-specific oligonucleotide. After uracil-DNA glycosylase treatment, a first 18-cycle PCR used universal primers M1SS and BC2_uni_R on all cDNA. Per the authors' processing: For normalization, 1 million high-quality reads, each with a distinct molecular identifier, were randomly selected from each sample. Instead of being binned into consensus sequences, reads that shared molecular identifiers were thrown out. MiTCR, set to a Q25 quality threshold and the strictest error-elimination algorithm, was used for CDR3 identification, clonotype clustering and error correction. A nonparametric unseen species model using Euler transformation provided a lower-bound estimate of total TCR beta diversity. The raw public reads went through TCRdb reprocessing: fastp at Q25, MiXCR clone calling, in-frame beta chains kept. For every CDR3 protein sequence, its rows merge into one entry that carries the most common genes and DNA. V and J calls and clone size were set by TCRdb, not the authors. For this sample there are about 1.1 million distinct CDR3 sequences; approximately 38% appear just once. The ten largest clones capture roughly 13% of the sample.

Systemically healthy Caucasian individuals from Russia, approximately 39 in total and aged about 6 to 95 years, were included as donors. About 9.8 milliliters of peripheral blood were drawn from each donor into EDTA-treated Vacutainer tubes. PBMCs were isolated by Ficoll-Paque density-gradient centrifugation, with at least 6 million obtained per sample. Trizol reagent was used to extract total RNA from the PBMCs, yielding at least 6 micrograms per sample. For every donor, flow cytometry on a PBMC aliquot measured the percentage of naive CD45RAhigh/CD27high T cells. The source material was blood. The sequence derives from a man aged 18 to 30 in good health.

The sequence in DNA is TGTGCCAGCAGCGTAGGAGGGAATAGCAATCAGCCCCAGCATTTT. Its product reads: CASSVGGNSNQPQHF. The sequence is built from TRBV9 and TRBJ1-5; no D gene is confidently identified. CDR1 and CDR2 are read off the germline V gene as SGDLS and YYNGEE. V is reduced by 0 bases and J by 0 bases, leaving a spacing of 7 bases between them. The cysteine opens and the phenylalanine closes a CDR3 of 15 amino acids. Of the read, only the CDR3 DNA is kept; its 45 bases are in frame from base 1.